Listed below are T cell receptor beta chains from one sample, sequenced in a study of patients and donors after allogeneic stem cell transplantation. MiXCR was run by TCRdb on the RT-PCR reads, yielding one entry per CDR3 protein. The top ten hold more than 25% of the sample, which has 100,000 to 120,000 distinct CDR3 sequences, around 33% seen once. What was sequenced was blood, either unsorted or a sorted T cell fraction (not recorded which). The receptors derive from a human donor who was either an allogeneic HSCT recipient or a stem cell or donor lymphocyte infusion donor (not recorded which). It is not recorded whose cells these are; they may come from a transplant donor. Both conserved end residues are trimmed from each CDR3. Each record gives: clone size, V gene, CDR3 protein. Only some rows state a clone size, as once, few, many or a class for expanded clones.

NA,TRBV6-2/TRBV6-3,ASTAVWAGINEQF
NA,TRBV6-5,ASSSRPANEQF
many,TRBV25-1,ASSGPGQNTEAF
few,TRBV7-9,ASALLALGNTIY
once,TRBV10-3,AIRAGTSGIGETQY
few,TRBV15,ATSGQGNSPLH
few,TRBV29-1,SVEGKGEKLF
few,TRBV10-3,AISATSTLYEQY
NA,TRBV27,ASSFRDTTFQETQY
medium-sized,TRBV7-3,ASTPSGGNEQF
NA,TRBV6-2/TRBV6-3,ASSYGRDQH
many,TRBV24-1,ATSESRDRSNQPQH
NA,TRBV12-3/TRBV12-4,ASSQRTGRYEQY
few,TRBV6-5,ASSSRGLSEAF
NA,TRBV4-3,ASSQDRLGGFGNQPQH
many,TRBV27,ATGTSPYGYT
medium-sized,TRBV20-1,SARDPDERHSGEQY
medium-sized,TRBV29-1,SVERGPGTEAF
NA,TRBV29-1,SVDRRENTEAF
once,TRBV15,ATSRGLGDNEQF
NA,TRBV27,ASSNTGTTAGYT
NA,TRBV20-1,SAPRGGRLYEQY
few,TRBV4-2,ASSPALVDSGNTIY
few,TRBV28,ASRTGPEKLF
NA,TRBV5-1,ASSLALAGVFEQF
few,TRBV9,ASSLGTGNYNEQF
NA,TRBV9,ASSVGGEQF
NA,TRBV7-2,ASSLALDIETQY
NA,TRBV12-3/TRBV12-4,ASSLGVSSYNSPLH
NA,TRBV12-3/TRBV12-4,ASSSRVHEQY
NA,TRBV5-1,ASSAPEVGYT
NA,TRBV27,ASISDRGGRKAF
NA,TRBV7-2,ASSSTGTGTETQY
few,TRBV20-1,SAPPQGNEQF
few,TRBV12-3/TRBV12-4,ASSLSSKRSTEAF
NA,TRBV12-5,ASGSLETQY
NA,TRBV7-2,ASSLESAGRMDTEAF
NA,TRBV12-3/TRBV12-4,ASSLGGAGYEQY
few,TRBV18,ASSPLVTGSGNTIY
NA,TRBV28,ATESWAWEKLF
NA,TRBV4-1,ASSQEPGSPNEKLF
few,TRBV27,ASSLYGLAGVHEQF
NA,TRBV7-6,ASSPHDRTSIEQY
NA,TRBV7-2,ASRRGGITQY
NA,TRBV28,ARTGGPGETQY
NA,TRBV7-2,ASSSGPNQPQH
NA,TRBV20-1,SVMIGGGYT
NA,TRBV4-3,ASSLRMVYEQY
NA,TRBV28,ASSSRRRPLDEKLF